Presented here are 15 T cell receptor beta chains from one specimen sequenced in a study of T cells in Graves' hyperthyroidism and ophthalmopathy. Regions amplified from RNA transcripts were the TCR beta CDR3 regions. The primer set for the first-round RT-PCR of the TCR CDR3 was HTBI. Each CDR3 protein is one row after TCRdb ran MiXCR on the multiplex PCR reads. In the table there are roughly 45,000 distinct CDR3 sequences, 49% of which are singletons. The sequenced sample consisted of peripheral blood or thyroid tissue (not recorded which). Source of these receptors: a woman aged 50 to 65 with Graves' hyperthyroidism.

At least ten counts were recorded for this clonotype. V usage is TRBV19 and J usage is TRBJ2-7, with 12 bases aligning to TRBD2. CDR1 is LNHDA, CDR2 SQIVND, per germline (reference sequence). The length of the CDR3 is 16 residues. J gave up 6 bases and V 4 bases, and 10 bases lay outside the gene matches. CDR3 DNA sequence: TGTGCCAGTAGTACGAGACTAGCGGGAGTCCGGGTCGAGCAGTACTTC. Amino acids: CASSTRLAGVRVEQYF.

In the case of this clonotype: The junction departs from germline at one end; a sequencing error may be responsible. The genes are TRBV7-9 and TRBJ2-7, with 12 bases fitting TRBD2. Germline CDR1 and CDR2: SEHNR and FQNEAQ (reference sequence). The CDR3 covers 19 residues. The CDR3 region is CASSLRGRTSGNSSYKQYF. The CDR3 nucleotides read TGTGCCAGCAGCTTGAGGGGACGGACTAGCGGGAACTCCTCCTACAAGCAGTACTTC. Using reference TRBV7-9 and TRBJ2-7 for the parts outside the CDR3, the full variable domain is DTGVSQNPRHKITKRGQNVTFRCDPISEHNRLYWYRQTLGQGPEFLTYFQNEAQLEKSRLLSDRFSAERPKGSFSTLEIQRTEQGDSAMYLCASSLRGRTSGNSSYKQYFGPGTRLTVT.

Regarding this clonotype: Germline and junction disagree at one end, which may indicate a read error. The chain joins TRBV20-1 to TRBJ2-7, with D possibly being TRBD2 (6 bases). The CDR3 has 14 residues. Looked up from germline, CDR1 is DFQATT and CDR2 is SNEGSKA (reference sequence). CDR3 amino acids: CSARVSGYSYKQYF. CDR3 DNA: TGCAGTGCCAGAGTCAGCGGGTACTCCTACAAGCAGTACTTC.

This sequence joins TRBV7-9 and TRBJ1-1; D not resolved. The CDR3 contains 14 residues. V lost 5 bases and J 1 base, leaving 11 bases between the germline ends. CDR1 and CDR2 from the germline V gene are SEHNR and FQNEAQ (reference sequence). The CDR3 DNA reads TGTGCCAGCAGCCAAGATTGGGGGAACACTGAAGCTTTCTTT. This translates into CASSQDWGNTEAFF.

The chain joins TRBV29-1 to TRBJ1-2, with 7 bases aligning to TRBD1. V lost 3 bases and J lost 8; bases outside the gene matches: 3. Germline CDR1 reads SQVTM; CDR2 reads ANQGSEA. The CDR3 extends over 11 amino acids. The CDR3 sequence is CSVERDSGYTF. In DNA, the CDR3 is TGCAGCGTTGAGAGGGACAGCGGCTACACCTTC. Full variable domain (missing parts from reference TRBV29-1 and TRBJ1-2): SAVISQKPSRDICQRGTSLTIQCQVDSQVTMMFWYRQQPGQSLTLIATANQGSEATYESGFVIDKFPISRPNLTFSTLTVSNMSPEDSSIYLCSVERDSGYTFGSGTRLTVV.

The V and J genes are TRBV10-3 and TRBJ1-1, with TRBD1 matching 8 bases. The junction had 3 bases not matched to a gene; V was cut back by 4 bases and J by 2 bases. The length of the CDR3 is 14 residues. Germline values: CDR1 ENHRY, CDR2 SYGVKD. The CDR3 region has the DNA TGTGCCATCAGTGCGGGACAGGCAAACACTGAAGCTTTCTTT. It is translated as CAISAGQANTEAFF.

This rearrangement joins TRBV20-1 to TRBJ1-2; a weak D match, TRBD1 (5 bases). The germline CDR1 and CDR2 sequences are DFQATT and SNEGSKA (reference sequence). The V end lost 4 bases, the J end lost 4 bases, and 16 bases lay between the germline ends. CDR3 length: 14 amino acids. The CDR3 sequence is CSAIATVKAYGYTF. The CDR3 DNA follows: TGCAGTGCTATAGCGACAGTGAAAGCCTATGGCTACACCTTC.

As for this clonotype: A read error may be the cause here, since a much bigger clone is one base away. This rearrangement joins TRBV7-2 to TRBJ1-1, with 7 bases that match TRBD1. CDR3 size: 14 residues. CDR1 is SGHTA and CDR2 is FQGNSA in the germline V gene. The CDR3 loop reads CASSRDRANTKAFF. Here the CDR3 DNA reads TGTGCCAGCTCGCGAGACAGGGCGAACACTAAAGCTTTCTTT.

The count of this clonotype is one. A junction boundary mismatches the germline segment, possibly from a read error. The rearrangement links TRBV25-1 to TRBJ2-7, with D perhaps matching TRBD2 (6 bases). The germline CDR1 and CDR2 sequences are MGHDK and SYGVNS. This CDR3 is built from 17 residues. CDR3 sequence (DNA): TGTGCCTGCAGTGCCCAAAGGGGAGGCAACCCCCTCTACGAGCAGTACTTC. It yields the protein CACSAQRGGNPLYEQYF.

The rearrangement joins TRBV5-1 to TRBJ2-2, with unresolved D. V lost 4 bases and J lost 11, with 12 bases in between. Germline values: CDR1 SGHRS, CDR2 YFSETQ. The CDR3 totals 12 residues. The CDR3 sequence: CASSIDHSELFF. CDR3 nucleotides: TGCGCCAGCAGCATCGACCATTCCGAGCTGTTTTTT.

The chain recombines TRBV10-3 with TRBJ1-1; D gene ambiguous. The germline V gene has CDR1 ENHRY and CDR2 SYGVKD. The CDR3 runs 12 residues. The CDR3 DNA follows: TGTGCTGGGGTTTCAGCGAACACTGAAGCTTTCTTT. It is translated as CAGVSANTEAFF.

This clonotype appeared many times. The CDR3 loop reads CATSRELGFSYEQYF. The CDR3, as DNA: TGTGCCACCAGCAGAGAGTTAGGGTTCTCCTACGAGCAGTACTTC. The rearrangement uses TRBV15 and TRBJ2-7; D is unresolved. V shed 0 bases and J shed 0 bases, with 9 bases lying between them. Germline V gene data show CDR1 as LNHNV and CDR2 as YYDKDF (reference sequence). The CDR3 covers 15 residues.

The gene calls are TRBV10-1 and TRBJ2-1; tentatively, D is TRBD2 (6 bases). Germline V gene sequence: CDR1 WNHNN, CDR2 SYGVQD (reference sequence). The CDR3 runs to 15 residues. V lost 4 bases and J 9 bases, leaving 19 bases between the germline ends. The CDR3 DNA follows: TGCGCCAGCAGTGCCGGCAGGTCGAGGGGAGGTGAGCAGTTCTTC. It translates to CASSAGRSRGGEQFF.

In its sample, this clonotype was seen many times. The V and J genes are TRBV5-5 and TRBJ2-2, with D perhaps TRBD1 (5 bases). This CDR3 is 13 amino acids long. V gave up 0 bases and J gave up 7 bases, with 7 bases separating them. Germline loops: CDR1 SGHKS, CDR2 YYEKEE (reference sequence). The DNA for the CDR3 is TGTGCCAGCAGCTTGGAGGGGAACGGGGAGCTGTTTTTT. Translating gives CASSLEGNGELFF.

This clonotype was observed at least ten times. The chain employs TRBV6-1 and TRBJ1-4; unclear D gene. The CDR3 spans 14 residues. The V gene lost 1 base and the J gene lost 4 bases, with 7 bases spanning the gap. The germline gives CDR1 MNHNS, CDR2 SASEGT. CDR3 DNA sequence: TGTGCCAGCAGTGAAGGGAGAATTAATGAAAAACTGTTTTTT. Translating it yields CASSEGRINEKLFF.